The subject of this entry is one T cell receptor beta chain. The data originate from a study of blood T cell repertoires in COVID-19. Overall study: Whether acute or convalescent, the COVID-19 samples came from the United States, Italy and Spain.

The CDR3 consists of 14 residues. Trimming shortened V by 4 bases and J by 1 base, and 10 bases separated the two germline ends. Germline loops: CDR1 KGHSH, CDR2 LQKENI. Authors' methods: Amplification of reference gene primers was used by the study to estimate nucleated cell counts. Generated by immunoSEQ multiplex PCR, the TCRdb table keeps only in-frame clones and is missing some. Clone size and V and J calls were adopted from that table, with D and trimming inferred from the DNA. The repertoire includes fewer than 450,000 clones, over 75% of them detected once, and under 1.3% sits in the top ten. Participants were placed into cohorts based on the clinical history they reported. Cohort 3 donors were reported recovered after two negative PCRs, clearance, or symptom resolution.

The receptor comes from a woman aged 30 to 39 who had recovered from COVID-19. The sample consisted of PBMCs or T cells enriched from blood (not recorded which). The V call is TRBV18, the J call TRBJ1-1; no clear D gene. The CDR3 protein is CASSRSGENTEAFF. The CDR3 region has the DNA TGTGCCAGCTCACGCTCGGGAGAGAACACTGAAGCTTTCTTT.